The rows below give T cell receptor beta chains drawn from one sample of a study of regulatory T cells in long-lasting Graves disease. One entry per CDR3 protein, called by TCRdb with MiXCR from the multiplex PCR reads. The table records around 430,000 distinct CDR3 sequences, less than 25% of them present only once. The specimen was peripheral blood mononuclear cells (PBMCs), collected when the disease was refractory, from a patient treated with antithyroid drugs. These receptor sequences come from a female donor with Graves disease. CDR3s leave out the opening cysteine and the closing phenylalanine or tryptophan. A D gene is named only where the DNA matches it firmly.

cdr3_aa d_call j_call v_call
SVGRTGNTGELF TRBD1 TRBJ2-2 TRBV29-1
ANLQGAGYEQY TRBD1 TRBJ2-7 TRBV10-3
ASSFYSRDEKLF NA TRBJ1-4 TRBV28
ASSQRGGDTEAF NA TRBJ1-1 TRBV18
AISGESKNIQY NA TRBJ2-4 TRBV10-3
SAGGLPGTARYEQY TRBD1 TRBJ2-7 TRBV20-1
ASKDSWSPLH NA TRBJ1-6 TRBV19
ASSPAGANTGELF NA TRBJ2-2 TRBV12-3/TRBV12-4
ASSGQGLYGYT TRBD1 TRBJ1-2 TRBV2
ASSRGGVQAANYGYT NA TRBJ1-2 TRBV6-1
ASSQGEGEQY NA TRBJ2-7 TRBV16
ASGSTIEEQY NA TRBJ2-7 TRBV12-5
ASSLLTGGNIQY TRBD1 TRBJ2-4 TRBV7-2
ASSGGQHNSPLH NA TRBJ1-6 TRBV25-1
ASSQEWGASHNEQF NA TRBJ2-1 TRBV3-1
ASSASQGALSNQPQH TRBD1 TRBJ1-5 TRBV28